Shown below are 13 T cell receptor beta chains from a single sample sequenced in a study of CD8 T cells in ankylosing spondylitis. TCRdb ran MiXCR on the 5' RACE reads and lists one entry per CDR3 protein. The repertoire holds around 150,000 distinct CDR3 sequences, with 15% to 20% as singletons. The sequenced sample consisted of blood, either unsorted or a sorted T cell fraction (not recorded which). These receptors originate from a male donor with ankylosing spondylitis or in good health (not recorded which).

This clonotype turned up a few times. The V call is TRBV21-1, the J call TRBJ1-5. TRBV21-1 is marked as a pseudogene. The CDR3 extends over 16 amino acids. The CDR3 nucleotides read TGTGCCAGCAGCAAACGAGAAGGGATGAGCAATCAGCCCCAGCATTTT. Its translation is CASSKREGMSNQPQHF.

This clonotype was seen ten or more times. The V call is TRBV20-1, the J call TRBJ2-7; TRBD2 matches 8 bases. The V gene end was trimmed by 5 bases and the J gene end by 0 bases; junction bases not matched to a gene: 12. Germline CDR1 and CDR2: DFQATT and SNEGSKA (reference sequence). The CDR3 is 16 amino acids. CDR3 residues: CSALGAPGTSSYEQYF. The DNA for the CDR3 is TGCAGTGCTCTCGGGGCCCCAGGGACTAGCTCCTACGAGCAGTACTTC.

The rearrangement uses TRBV12-3 or TRBV12-4 and TRBJ2-3; 10 bases are a match to TRBD2. V dropped 4 bases and J dropped 4; count of bases not matched to a gene: 5. The length of the CDR3 is 15 residues. The chain's CDR3 is CASSSKREGADTQYF. Written as DNA, the CDR3 is TGTGCCAGCAGTTCTAAGCGGGAGGGGGCAGATACGCAGTATTTT.

Only a few counts were recorded for this clonotype. The V gene is TRBV4-2, the J gene TRBJ2-2, with TRBD2 matching 7 bases. The V and J ends lost 0 bases and 1 base, in that order; junction bases with no gene match: 5. This CDR3 is 17 amino acids long. Per the germline V gene, CDR1 is LGHNA and CDR2 is YNFKEQ. The DNA of the CDR3 is TGTGCCAGCAGCCAAGATGAGACTAGCTGGAACACCGGGGAGCTGTTTTTT. Its translation: CASSQDETSWNTGELFF.

This chain uses TRBV20-1 with TRBJ1-1; 9 nucleotides match TRBD1. Germline CDR1 is DFQATT and CDR2 is SNEGSKA (reference sequence). The CDR3 is 14 amino acids. J lost 2 bases, V lost 5 bases, and 6 bases had no gene match. The CDR3 nucleotides read TGCAGTGCTGACAGGGGGTCCTTTAACACTGAAGCTTTCTTT. It codes for CSADRGSFNTEAFF.

At least ten counts were recorded for this clonotype. The rearrangement uses TRBV5-1 and TRBJ2-7, with 9 bases fitting TRBD1. The V gene end was trimmed by 3 bases and the J gene end by 3 bases; junction bases not matched to a gene: 4. CDR1 and CDR2 (germline): SGHRS, YFSETQ. This CDR3 is built from 14 residues. The chain's CDR3 is CASSSPDRGYEQYF. The CDR3 DNA follows: TGCGCCAGCAGCTCTCCGGACAGGGGCTACGAGCAGTACTTC.

CDR3 sequence: CASSDQGTGVLTF. The DNA of the CDR3 is TGTGCCAGCAGTGACCAAGGGACAGGGGTCCTGACTTTC. The chain carries TRBV6-4 and TRBJ2-6; 9 bases are a match to TRBD1. With V trimmed by 2 bases and J by 13 bases, 3 bases remained unmatched. Germline-derived CDR1 and CDR2 are MRHNA and SNTAGT. CDR3 size: 13 residues.

The chain joins TRBV20-1 to TRBJ2-3; D might be TRBD1 (6 bases). V shed 1 base and J shed 2 bases, with 13 bases lying between them. Germline CDR1 DFQATT, CDR2 SNEGSKA (reference sequence). The CDR3 length is 15 residues. The CDR3 DNA is TGCAGTGCTAGAGCGGGGACAACGATCACAGATACGCAGTATTTT. Translation: CSARAGTTITDTQYF.

In this sample, this clonotype turned up a few times. The chain links TRBV28 to TRBJ1-1; D gene uncertain. V lost 5 bases and J 4 bases, leaving 17 bases between the germline ends. Germline V CDR1 and CDR2: MDHEN, SYDVKM. The CDR3 is 15 amino acids. The CDR3 nucleotides read TGTGCCAGCAGTCCGGCAGCGGGTAGGGCCACTGAAGCTTTCTTT. It translates to CASSPAAGRATEAFF.

The chain uses TRBV13 and TRBJ2-3, with 10 bases lining up with TRBD2. The CDR3 runs 16 residues. CDR1 PRHDT and CDR2 FYEKMQ come from the germline V gene (reference sequence). V trimming: 8 bases; J trimming: 5 bases; junction bases outside the gene matches: 13. DNA of the CDR3: TGTGCCAGCGCGGGCGCTAGCGGGAGTAATGTAGATACGCAGTATTTT. Protein product: CASAGASGSNVDTQYF.

This clonotype occurred many times. The V call is TRBV3-1, the J call TRBJ1-1; tentative D call: TRBD1 (5 bases). There are 13 residues in the CDR3. With 3 bases removed from V and 3 bases from J, the gap between germline ends came to 8 bases. CDR1 and CDR2 from the germline V gene are LGHDT and YNNKEL (reference sequence). The CDR3 coding sequence is TGTGCCAGCAGCCAGCGGGGGGACACTGAAGCTTTCTTT. Translated, it gives CASSQRGDTEAFF.

This clonotype showed up many times. J is TRBJ1-1 and V is TRBV5-1; 7 positions agree with TRBD1. The ends lost 3 bases at V and 2 bases at J; junction bases unmatched: 13. Germline V lookup: CDR1 SGHRS, CDR2 YFSETQ. The CDR3 length is 17 residues. The CDR3 DNA follows: TGCGCCAGCAGCTCGGCCACTAGGACAGGATTCAACACTGAAGCTTTCTTT. Translated, it gives CASSSATRTGFNTEAFF.

This clonotype occurred many times. CDR3: CASSLARQTHGDGYTF. The CDR3 region has the DNA TGTGCCAGCAGTTTAGCGCGCCAAACGCACGGGGATGGCTACACCTTC. The chain employs TRBV12-3 or TRBV12-4 and TRBJ1-2; D is unclear. Trimming shortened V by 0 bases and J by 6 bases, and 17 bases separated the two germline ends. The CDR3 covers 16 residues.